Reported below is one T cell receptor (beta chain). These data are taken from a study of blood T cell repertoires in COVID-19. The CDR3 contains 11 residues. The J segment lost 5 bases and the V segment lost 11 bases, leaving 6 bases of the junction unmatched. Germline values: CDR1 LNHDA, CDR2 SQIVND (reference sequence). Methods used by the authors: Researchers report that nucleated cell counts were estimated from reference gene primer amplification. TCRdb's table, derived via immunoSEQ multiplex PCR, lists solely in-frame clones and lacks some. V, J and clone size are those of that table, while D and trimming were read from the DNA. The sample has around 68,000 clones; approximately 83% are singletons.

V gene TRBV19 combines with J gene TRBJ2-7; 7 positions agree with TRBD1. The TCR was taken from a man aged 40-55 years with COVID-19, enrolled during active disease. The sample taken for sequencing was peripheral blood. The CDR3 sequence is CASGQVHEQYF. The DNA for the CDR3 is TGTGCCTCTGGACAGGTGCACGAGCAGTACTTC.